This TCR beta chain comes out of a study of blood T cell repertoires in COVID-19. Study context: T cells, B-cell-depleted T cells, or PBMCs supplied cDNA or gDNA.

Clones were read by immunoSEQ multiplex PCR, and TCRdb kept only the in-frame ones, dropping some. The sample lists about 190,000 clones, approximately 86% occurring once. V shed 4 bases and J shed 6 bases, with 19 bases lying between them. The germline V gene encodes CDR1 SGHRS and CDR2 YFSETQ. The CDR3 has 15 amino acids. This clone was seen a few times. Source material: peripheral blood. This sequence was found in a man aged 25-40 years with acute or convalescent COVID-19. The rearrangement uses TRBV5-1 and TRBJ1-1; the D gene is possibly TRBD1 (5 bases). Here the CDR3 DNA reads TGCGCCAGCAGCACAACTGTCTGGGAAGGGGCTGAAGCTTTCTTT. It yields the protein CASSTTVWEGAEAFF.